The 22 T cell receptor beta chains below all came from one sample that was sequenced in a study of blood T cell repertoires in COVID-19. Generated by immunoSEQ multiplex PCR, the TCRdb table keeps only in-frame clones and is missing some. The sample includes about 180,000 clones, around 88% of them seen just once. Sequenced: PBMCs or T cells enriched from blood (not recorded which). All receptors come from a young woman who had recovered from COVID-19.

The chain combines TRBV10-3 with TRBJ2-1; D ambiguous. The CDR3 covers 13 residues. Germline CDR1 ENHRY, CDR2 SYGVKD. The V gene lost 10 bases and the J gene lost 1 base, with 11 bases spanning the gap. The CDR3 coding sequence is TGTGCCAGCACTGGCGGTTCCTACAATGAGCAGTTCTTC. This translates into CASTGGSYNEQFF.

The chain uses TRBV19 and TRBJ2-1; TRBD2 aligns across 10 bases. With 4 bases clipped from V and 8 bases from J, the junction kept 11 bases outside the gene matches. The CDR3 spans 16 residues. Per germline, CDR1 LNHDA and CDR2 SQIVND (reference sequence). The DNA of the CDR3 is TGTGCCAGTAGTAGCAGCGGGAGGGCCCTGGGCCATGAGCAGTTCTTC. It yields the protein CASSSSGRALGHEQFF.

The genes are TRBV6-5 and TRBJ2-2; perhaps TRBD2 as D (6 bases). Trimming removed 0 bases at V and 4 bases at J, with 9 bases between. Germline-derived CDR1 and CDR2 are MNHEY and SVGAGI. The CDR3 is 15 amino acids. The CDR3 loop reads CASSYSTAGTGELFF. CDR3 in DNA: TGTGCCAGCAGTTACTCGACAGCGGGCACCGGGGAGCTGTTTTTT.

V is TRBV2 and J is TRBJ1-4, with TRBD1 identical over 11 bases. Unmatched junction bases numbered 8, after V lost 6 bases and J lost 8 bases. Germline CDR1 reads SNHLY; CDR2 reads FYNNEI. The CDR3 covers 15 residues. CDR3 loop: CASSDPGQGGEKLFF. The CDR3 nucleotides read TGTGCCAGCAGCGACCCGGGACAGGGGGGCGAAAAACTGTTTTTT. Supplemented by reference TRBV2 and TRBJ1-4, the full variable domain reads EPEVTQTPSHQVTQMGQEVILRCVPISNHLYFYWYRQILGQKVEFLVSFYNNEISEKSEIFDDQFSVERPDGSNFTLKIRSTKLEDSAMYFCASSDPGQGGEKLFFGSGTQLSVL.

The chain links TRBV9 to TRBJ1-3; D not resolved. This CDR3 region has 17 residues. Germline loops: CDR1 SGDLS, CDR2 YYNGEE. Trimming shortened V by 4 bases and J by 2 bases, and 19 bases separated the two germline ends. CDR3 sequence (DNA): TGTGCCAGCAGCCCGGAATATTTTAGAGGAGCTGGAAACACCATATATTTT. As protein: CASSPEYFRGAGNTIYF.

This clone was seen a few times. This chain links TRBV3-1 (or the pseudogene TRBV3-2) with TRBJ2-1; 7 bases are shared with TRBD2. Germline CDR1 LGHDT, CDR2 YNNKEL (reference sequence). This CDR3 region has 18 residues. V trimming: 0 bases; J trimming: 4 bases; junction bases outside the gene matches: 12. Here the CDR3 reads CASSQDFPPTGGYNEQFF. CDR3 nucleotide sequence: TGTGCCAGCAGCCAAGACTTTCCCCCCACGGGAGGATACAATGAGCAGTTCTTC.

The chain employs TRBV28 and TRBJ1-2; tentatively, D is TRBD1 (6 bases). The germline V gene has CDR1 MDHEN and CDR2 SYDVKM. V lost 2 bases, J lost 7 bases, and 11 bases lay in between. The CDR3 is made up of 13 amino acids. CDR3 in DNA: TGTGCCAGCAGTTTAGCTACAGGGTCTGGCTACACCTTC. This translates into CASSLATGSGYTF.

The chain links TRBV2 to TRBJ1-5, with 7 bases identical to TRBD1. V was clipped by 3 bases and J by 5 bases; unmatched bases: 4. The CDR3 totals 14 residues. Germline V lookup: CDR1 SNHLY, CDR2 FYNNEI. CDR3 protein: CASSERGTDQPQHF. For the CDR3, the DNA is TGTGCCAGCAGTGAGCGCGGGACAGATCAGCCCCAGCATTTT.

This chain links TRBV11-3 with TRBJ2-3; 8 bases match TRBD2. This CDR3 is 16 amino acids long. The V and J ends lost 5 bases and 2 bases, in that order; junction bases with no gene match: 9. CDR1 and CDR2 from the germline V gene are SGHNT and YENEEA. This CDR3 reads CASSPTAGGVTDTQYF. For the CDR3, the DNA is TGTGCCAGCAGCCCTACCGCGGGAGGCGTCACAGATACGCAGTATTTT. The variable domain in full, completed from reference TRBV11-3 and TRBJ2-3, reads EAGVVQSPRYKIIEKKQPVAFWCNPISGHNTLYWYLQNLGQGPELLIRYENEEAVDDSQLPKDRFSAERLKGVDSTLKIQPAELGDSAVYLCASSPTAGGVTDTQYFGPGTRLTVL.

The chain links TRBV19 to TRBJ2-7, with 8 positions matching TRBD2. Germline trimming cut 1 base from V and 1 base from J; bases unmatched to any gene: 3. The CDR3 covers 15 residues. The germline gives CDR1 LNHDA, CDR2 SQIVND (reference sequence). The CDR3 DNA follows: TGTGCCAGTAGTATAGCCGGGAGGGGTTCCTACGAGCAGTACTTC. It encodes CASSIAGRGSYEQYF.

In this sample, this clone turned up a few times. The chain carries TRBV2 and TRBJ2-1; TRBD1 agrees at 8 bases. The CDR3 spans 15 residues. V dropped 3 bases and J dropped 6; count of bases not matched to a gene: 7. Per germline, CDR1 SNHLY and CDR2 FYNNEI. CDR3 nucleotides: TGTGCCAGCAGTGACGACAGGGGATCGAGCAATGAGCAGTTCTTC. It yields the protein CASSDDRGSSNEQFF. Full variable domain (missing parts from reference TRBV2 and TRBJ2-1): EPEVTQTPSHQVTQMGQEVILRCVPISNHLYFYWYRQILGQKVEFLVSFYNNEISEKSEIFDDQFSVERPDGSNFTLKIRSTKLEDSAMYFCASSDDRGSSNEQFFGPGTRLTVL.

The V call is TRBV11-1, the J call TRBJ2-1, with D perhaps matching TRBD1 (5 bases). The CDR3 has 16 amino acids. The ends were cut back, 5 bases at V and 3 bases at J, with 17 bases in the middle. Per the germline V gene, CDR1 is SGHAT and CDR2 is FQDESV (reference sequence). The CDR3 sequence: CASSQNSWGVYNEQFF. The CDR3, as DNA: TGTGCCAGCAGCCAAAATTCGTGGGGCGTCTACAATGAGCAGTTCTTC.

V gene TRBV29-1 combines with J gene TRBJ1-1, with a tentative D call TRBD1 (5 bases). Trimming took off 4 bases at V and 1 base at J, with 13 bases between the two ends. The CDR3 contains 14 residues. Germline CDR1 and CDR2: SQVTM and ANQGSEA. The CDR3 loop is CSVGTPGENTEAFF. The DNA for the CDR3 is TGCAGCGTTGGAACTCCGGGGGAGAACACTGAAGCTTTCTTT.

The chain links TRBV5-1 to TRBJ2-3; D is unclear. Trimming pared 0 bases from V and 5 bases from J, leaving 10 bases between. CDR1 is SGHRS and CDR2 is YFSETQ in the germline V gene. The CDR3 consists of 14 residues. The chain's CDR3 is CASSLGADRDTQYF. The DNA for the CDR3 is TGCGCCAGCAGCTTGGGAGCCGATAGAGATACGCAGTATTTT.

This clone occurred once. The chain uses TRBV12-2 and TRBJ2-7; the listed D gene, TRBD2, was not tested against the DNA. TRBV12-2 is labeled a pseudogene. The CDR3 length is 14 residues. The DNA for the CDR3 is TGTGCAAGTCGCCCAGCGGGAGGAACCTACGAGCAGTACTTC. It translates to CASRPAGGTYEQYF.

In its sample, this clone was seen once. This rearrangement joins TRBV7-2 to TRBJ1-1; D is possibly TRBD1 (5 bases). This CDR3 is built from 16 residues. V shed 3 bases and J shed 5 bases, with 19 bases lying between them. Germline V gene lookup returns CDR1 SGHTA and CDR2 FQGNSA. This chain's CDR3 is CASSFSLQAGETEAFF. Here the CDR3 DNA reads TGTGCCAGCAGCTTCTCCCTCCAAGCGGGGGAAACTGAAGCTTTCTTT. The complete variable domain, with remaining parts taken from reference TRBV7-2 and TRBJ1-1, reads GAGVSQSPSNKVTEKGKDVELRCDPISGHTALYWYRQSLGQGLEFLIYFQGNSAPDKSGLPSDRFSAERTGGSVSTLTIQRTQQEDSAVYLCASSFSLQAGETEAFFGQGTRLTVV.

The rearrangement uses TRBV7-9 and TRBJ2-1, with 10 bases matching TRBD2. After removal of 1 base from V and 2 bases from J, the junction contained 5 bases not matched to a gene. Germline CDR1 SEHNR, CDR2 FQNEAQ (reference sequence). The CDR3 is made up of 17 amino acids. The CDR3 loop reads CASSLVFSGRPYNEQFF. The DNA of the CDR3 is TGTGCCAGCAGCTTAGTCTTTAGCGGGAGGCCCTACAATGAGCAGTTCTTC. The whole variable domain, remainder taken from reference TRBV7-9 and TRBJ2-1, is DTGVSQNPRHKITKRGQNVTFRCDPISEHNRLYWYRQTLGQGPEFLTYFQNEAQLEKSRLLSDRFSAERPKGSFSTLEIQRTEQGDSAMYLCASSLVFSGRPYNEQFFGPGTRLTVL.

The chain carries TRBV28 and TRBJ2-7, with D possibly matching TRBD2 (5 bases). The CDR3 extends over 17 amino acids. Germline V gene data show CDR1 as MDHEN and CDR2 as SYDVKM. V was cut by 6 bases and J by 4 bases, with 25 bases left in between. The CDR3 DNA follows: TGTGCCAGCAGCCCCCCGGACTTAGACTCCTCCCTTTACGAGCAGTACTTC. The encoded protein is CASSPPDLDSSLYEQYF. Based on the CDR3 plus reference TRBV28 and TRBJ2-7, the full variable domain is DVKVTQSSRYLVKRTGEKVFLECVQDMDHENMFWYRQDPGLGLRLIYFSYDVKMKEKGDIPEGYSVSREKKERFSLILESASTNQTSMYLCASSPPDLDSSLYEQYFGPGTRLTVT.

In its sample, this clone was seen once. The V and J genes are TRBV3-1 (or the pseudogene TRBV3-2) and TRBJ1-4; 8 nucleotides agree with TRBD1. CDR1 is LGHDT, CDR2 YNNKEL, per germline (reference sequence). V shed 4 bases and J 0 bases; nucleotides not matched to a gene: 7. The CDR3 length is 17 residues. The CDR3: CASSPRTGMATNEKLFF. For the CDR3, the DNA is TGTGCCAGCAGCCCCCGGACAGGGATGGCAACTAATGAAAAACTGTTTTTT.

The chain joins TRBV7-8 to TRBJ2-6; D is undetermined. The CDR3 runs 16 residues. Trimming removed 3 bases from V and 0 bases from J, with 9 bases in between. Looked up from germline, CDR1 is SGHVS and CDR2 is FQNEAQ. The CDR3 here is CASSFSSVSGANVLTF. In DNA, the CDR3 is TGTGCCAGCAGCTTTTCCAGCGTCTCTGGGGCCAACGTCCTGACTTTC.

This clone was counted once. V usage is TRBV27 and J usage is TRBJ2-5; 11 bases agree with TRBD1. CDR3 length: 15 residues. From germline, CDR1 is MNHEY and CDR2 SMNVEV (reference sequence). Trimming at V came to 5 bases and at J to 2 bases, leaving 4 bases not matched to a gene. The CDR3 DNA reads as TGTGCCAGCAGTCTCGGGACAGGGGGTCAAGAGACCCAGTACTTC. It codes for CASSLGTGGQETQYF.

The chain carries TRBV19 and TRBJ1-6; 8 bases are shared with TRBD1. After removal of 9 bases from V and 8 bases from J, the junction contained 9 bases not matched to a gene. From germline, CDR1 is LNHDA and CDR2 SQIVND (reference sequence). The CDR3 sequence is 14 residues long. CDR3: CARADRGRDSPLHF. The CDR3 DNA follows: TGTGCCAGAGCCGACAGGGGCCGGGATTCACCCCTCCACTTT.